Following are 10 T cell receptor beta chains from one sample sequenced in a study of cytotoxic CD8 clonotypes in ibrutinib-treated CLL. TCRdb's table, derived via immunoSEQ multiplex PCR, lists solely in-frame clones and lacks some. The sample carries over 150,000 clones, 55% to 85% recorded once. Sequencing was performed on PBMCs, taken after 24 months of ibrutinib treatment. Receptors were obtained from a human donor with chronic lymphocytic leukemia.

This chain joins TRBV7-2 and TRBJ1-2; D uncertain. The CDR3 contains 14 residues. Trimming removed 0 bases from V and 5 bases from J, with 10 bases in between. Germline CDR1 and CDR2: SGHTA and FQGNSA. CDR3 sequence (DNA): TGTGCCAGCAGCTTAGCGAGAATGGGGTATGGCTACACCTTC. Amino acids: CASSLARMGYGYTF.

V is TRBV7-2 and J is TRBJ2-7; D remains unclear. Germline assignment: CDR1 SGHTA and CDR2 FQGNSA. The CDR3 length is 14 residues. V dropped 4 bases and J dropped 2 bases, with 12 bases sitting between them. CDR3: CASSSAGLTYEQYF. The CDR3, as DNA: TGTGCCAGCAGCTCCGCAGGTCTTACCTACGAGCAGTACTTC. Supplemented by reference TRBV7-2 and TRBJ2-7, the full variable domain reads GAGVSQSPSNKVTEKGKDVELRCDPISGHTALYWYRQSLGQGLEFLIYFQGNSAPDKSGLPSDRFSAERTGGSVSTLTIQRTQQEDSAVYLCASSSAGLTYEQYFGPGTRLTVT.

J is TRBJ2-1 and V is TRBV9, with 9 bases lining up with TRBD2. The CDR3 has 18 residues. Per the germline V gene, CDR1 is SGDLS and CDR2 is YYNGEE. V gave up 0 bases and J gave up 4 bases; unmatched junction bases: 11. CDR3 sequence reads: CASSVVAGALIGYNEQFF. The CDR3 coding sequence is TGTGCCAGCAGCGTAGTAGCGGGAGCCTTAATTGGGTACAATGAGCAGTTCTTC.

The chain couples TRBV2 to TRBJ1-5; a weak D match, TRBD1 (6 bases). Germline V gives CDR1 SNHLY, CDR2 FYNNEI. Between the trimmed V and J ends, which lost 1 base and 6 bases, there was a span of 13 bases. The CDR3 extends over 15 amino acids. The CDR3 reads CASSEGRTAVQPQHF. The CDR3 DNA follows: TGTGCCAGCAGTGAAGGGCGGACAGCCGTTCAGCCCCAGCATTTT. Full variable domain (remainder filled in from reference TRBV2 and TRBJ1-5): EPEVTQTPSHQVTQMGQEVILRCVPISNHLYFYWYRQILGQKVEFLVSFYNNEISEKSEIFDDQFSVERPDGSNFTLKIRSTKLEDSAMYFCASSEGRTAVQPQHFGDGTRLSIL.

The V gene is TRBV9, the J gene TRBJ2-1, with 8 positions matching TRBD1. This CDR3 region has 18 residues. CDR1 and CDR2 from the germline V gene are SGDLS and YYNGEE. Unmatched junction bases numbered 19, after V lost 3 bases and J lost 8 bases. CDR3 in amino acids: CASSGPQGGGFVVDEQFF. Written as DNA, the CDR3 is TGTGCCAGCAGCGGACCACAGGGGGGCGGGTTTGTCGTCGATGAGCAGTTCTTC.

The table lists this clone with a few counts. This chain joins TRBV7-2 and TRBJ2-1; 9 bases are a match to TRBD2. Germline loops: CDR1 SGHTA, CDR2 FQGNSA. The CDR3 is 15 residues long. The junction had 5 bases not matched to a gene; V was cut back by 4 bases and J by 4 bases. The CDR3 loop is CASSSTSGFYNEQFF. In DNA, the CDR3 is TGTGCCAGCAGCTCCACTAGCGGGTTTTACAATGAGCAGTTCTTC.

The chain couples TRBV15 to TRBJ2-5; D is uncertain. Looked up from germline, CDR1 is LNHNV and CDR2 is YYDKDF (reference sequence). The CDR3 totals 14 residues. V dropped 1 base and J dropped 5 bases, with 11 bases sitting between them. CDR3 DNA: TGTGCCACCAGCAGAGGTCCAAAAAGGGAGACCCAGTACTTC. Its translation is CATSRGPKRETQYF.

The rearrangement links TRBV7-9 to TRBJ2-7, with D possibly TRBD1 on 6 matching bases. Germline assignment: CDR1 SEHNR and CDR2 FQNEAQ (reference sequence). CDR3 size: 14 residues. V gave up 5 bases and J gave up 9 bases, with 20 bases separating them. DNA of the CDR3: TGTGCCAGCAGCCGAGGACAGTACCCGGAAGGGCAGTACTTC. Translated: CASSRGQYPEGQYF.

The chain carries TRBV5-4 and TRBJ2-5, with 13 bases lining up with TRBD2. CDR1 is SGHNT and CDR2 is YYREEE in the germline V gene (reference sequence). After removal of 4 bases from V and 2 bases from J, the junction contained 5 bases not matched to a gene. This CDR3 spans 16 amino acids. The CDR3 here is CASSLRGLAGQETQYF. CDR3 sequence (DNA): TGTGCCAGCAGCCTCAGGGGACTAGCGGGACAAGAGACCCAGTACTTC.

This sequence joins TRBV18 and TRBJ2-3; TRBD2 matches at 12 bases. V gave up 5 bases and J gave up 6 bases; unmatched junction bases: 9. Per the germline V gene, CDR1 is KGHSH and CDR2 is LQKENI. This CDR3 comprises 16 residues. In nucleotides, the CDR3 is TGTGCCAGCTCATCCGGACTAGCGGGGAGTGAGGATACGCAGTATTTT. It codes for CASSSGLAGSEDTQYF.